Each of the 20 T cell receptor beta chains below was sequenced from the same sample in a study of OX40 agonist ivuxolimab in advanced cancers. Some clones are missing from TCRdb's copy, which holds only in-frame ones; the method was immunoSEQ multiplex PCR. The data hold some 35,000 clones, with roughly 80% observed a single time. Sequences were derived from CD4+ or CD8+ T cells sorted from blood, sampled in a trial of the OX40 agonist ivuxolimab. These receptors all come from an adult with an advanced solid tumor such as melanoma, head and neck, liver or kidney cancer.

Only a few counts were recorded for this clone. The CDR3 loop is CASSDRQGYYGYTF. The CDR3 DNA follows: TGCGCCAGCAGCGACAGACAGGGCTACTATGGCTACACCTTC. This chain uses TRBV5-1 with TRBJ1-2, with 7 nucleotides matching TRBD1. V lost 4 bases and J lost 3; bases outside the gene matches: 6. The CDR3 extends over 14 amino acids. The germline V gene has CDR1 SGHRS and CDR2 YFSETQ.

V usage is TRBV5-5 and J usage is TRBJ2-7, with 7 nucleotides matching TRBD1. Germline CDR1 SGHKS, CDR2 YYEKEE (reference sequence). This CDR3 contains 16 residues. Trimming cost V 4 bases and J 0 bases; bases outside gene matches: 10. The CDR3 DNA follows: TGTGCCAGCAGCCGCCCCCAGGGACAGTCCTCCTACGAGCAGTACTTC. Translating it yields CASSRPQGQSSYEQYF.

The chain is built from TRBV18 and TRBJ2-1; the match to TRBD2 covers 8 bases. This CDR3 region has 17 residues. Losses at the gene ends were 2 bases for V and 0 bases for J; bases not matched to a gene: 6. CDR1 and CDR2 from the germline V gene are KGHSH and LQKENI. CDR3 sequence reads: CASSPGKRGSSYNEQFF. CDR3 nucleotides: TGTGCCAGCTCACCAGGGAAGCGGGGGAGCTCCTACAATGAGCAGTTCTTC.

The V call is TRBV13, the J call TRBJ1-2, with a possible D match to TRBD1 (5 bases). V gave up 7 bases and J gave up 5 bases, with 23 bases separating them. Germline V gives CDR1 PRHDT, CDR2 FYEKMQ (reference sequence). The CDR3 sequence is 16 residues long. The CDR3 loop reads CASIPPDPGLRYGYTF. Written as DNA, the CDR3 is TGTGCCAGCATCCCACCGGACCCGGGACTTAGGTATGGCTACACCTTC.

The chain combines TRBV7-9 with TRBJ1-2; 7 bases line up with TRBD1. With V trimmed by 5 bases and J by 2 bases, 2 bases remained unmatched. This CDR3 contains 13 residues. Germline CDR1 reads SEHNR; CDR2 reads FQNEAQ (reference sequence). The CDR3 bases are TGTGCCAGCAGCCCACAGGGGAACTATGGCTACACCTTC. Its protein is CASSPQGNYGYTF.

This chain uses TRBV10-3 with TRBJ1-2, with D maybe TRBD1 (5 bases). The CDR3 consists of 16 residues. CDR1 and CDR2 (germline): ENHRY, SYGVKD. V was cut by 10 bases and J by 3 bases, with 24 bases left in between. CDR3 sequence reads: CATIRGRTITDYGYTF. The CDR3 nucleotides read TGTGCCACCATAAGGGGTCGGACCATTACCGACTATGGCTACACCTTC.

V and J are TRBV29-1 and TRBJ2-3; 13 positions match TRBD2. V was pared by 7 bases and J by 5 bases, with 12 bases of the junction left unmatched. Germline-derived CDR1 and CDR2 are SQVTM and ANQGSEA. The CDR3 has 16 amino acids. The CDR3 protein is CSAQTSGGKRGDTQYF. In DNA, the CDR3 is TGCAGCGCACAGACTAGCGGGGGGAAAAGGGGAGATACGCAGTATTTT.

The chain couples TRBV4-1 to TRBJ1-2; perhaps TRBD1 as D (6 bases). Germline values: CDR1 MGHRA, CDR2 YSYEKL. V was pared by 4 bases and J by 2 bases, with 17 bases between. The CDR3 is 16 amino acids. The CDR3 is CASSPLLSTGNYGYTF. The CDR3 DNA is TGCGCCAGCAGCCCCCTCCTTTCGACAGGAAACTATGGCTACACCTTC.

The chain employs TRBV7-9 and TRBJ2-5, with a weak D call TRBD1 (7 bases). Germline lookup yields CDR1 SEHNR and CDR2 FQNEAQ (reference sequence). V dropped 5 bases and J dropped 4 bases, with 29 bases sitting between them. The CDR3 is 19 residues long. As DNA, the CDR3 is TGTGCCAGCAGCCCCGGGGGTTTACGGGGGACAGCAAAGGGAGAGACCCAGTACTTC. Protein: CASSPGGLRGTAKGETQYF.

The V gene is TRBV13, the J gene TRBJ1-2; 9 bases are a match to TRBD1. The V gene's germline CDR1 is PRHDT and CDR2 FYEKMQ (reference sequence). With 0 bases clipped from V and 4 bases from J, the junction kept 3 bases outside the gene matches. CDR3 size: 15 residues. CDR3 in amino acids: CASSLGDRGAYGYTF. The CDR3 nucleotides read TGTGCCAGCAGCTTAGGGGACAGGGGTGCCTATGGCTACACCTTC. Looking up the rest from reference TRBV13 and TRBJ1-2 gives the full variable domain: AAGVIQSPRHLIKEKRETATLKCYPIPRHDTVYWYQQGPGQDPQFLISFYEKMQSDKGSIPDRFSAQQFSDYHSELNMSSLELGDSALYFCASSLGDRGAYGYTFGSGTRLTVV.

This clone was recorded a few times. The chain is built from TRBV14 and TRBJ2-3; D is possibly TRBD1 (6 bases). The CDR3 consists of 16 residues. V lost 5 bases and J lost 2, with 17 bases in between. The germline gives CDR1 SGHDN, CDR2 FVKESK. The CDR3 here is CASSEAGTPATDTQYF. DNA of the CDR3: TGTGCCAGCAGCGAGGCCGGGACACCCGCCACAGATACGCAGTATTTT. The full variable domain, rest sourced from reference TRBV14 and TRBJ2-3, is EAGVTQFPSHSVIEKGQTVTLRCDPISGHDNLYWYRRVMGKEIKFLLHFVKESKQDESGMPNNRFLAERTGGTYSTLKVQPAELEDSGVYFCASSEAGTPATDTQYFGPGTRLTVL.

V usage is TRBV6-5 and J usage is TRBJ1-2; 8 bases map to TRBD1. V shed 6 bases, J shed 1 base, and the junction held 7 bases outside the gene matches. The V gene's germline CDR1 is MNHEY and CDR2 SVGAGI. The CDR3 covers 15 residues. The CDR3 DNA is TGTGCCAGCAGCCACAGGGGGAGGATTAACTATGGCTACACCTTC. Its translation is CASSHRGRINYGYTF.

The chain joins TRBV27 to TRBJ2-5; 7 nucleotides agree with TRBD1. The CDR3 length is 17 residues. CDR1 and CDR2 from the germline V gene are MNHEY and SMNVEV (reference sequence). Unmatched junction bases numbered 12, after V lost 4 bases and J lost 1 base. The CDR3 bases are TGTGCCAGCAGTTCTCACTTTGACAGGGTACCCCAAGAGACCCAGTACTTC. As protein: CASSSHFDRVPQETQYF.

In its sample, this clone was seen a few times. This chain uses TRBV12-5 with TRBJ1-3; D call uncertain. The V gene's germline CDR1 is LGHNT and CDR2 FRNRAP. V was clipped by 2 bases and J by 3 bases, with 2 bases between them. The CDR3 sequence is 12 residues long. Written as DNA, the CDR3 is TGTGCTAGTGGTTTGAATGGAAACACCATATATTTT. This gives the protein CASGLNGNTIYF.

V usage is TRBV23-1 and J usage is TRBJ2-1; D unclear. TRBV23-1 is designated an ORF whose function remains uncertain. CDR3 length: 18 amino acids. The V end lost 2 bases, the J end lost 0 bases, and 17 bases lay between the germline ends. The DNA for the CDR3 is TGCGCCAGCAGTCAAAAGAAAAGGGTGTTTAGCTCCTACAATGAGCAGTTCTTC. Translating it yields CASSQKKRVFSSYNEQFF.

Details on this clone: Additional DNA sequences in this sample encode the identical CDR3. This chain links TRBV11-3 with TRBJ2-1; TRBD1 aligns across 7 bases. CDR1 and CDR2 (germline): SGHNT, YENEEA. V was pared by 3 bases and J by 0 bases, with 2 bases of the junction left unmatched. The CDR3 is 15 residues long. The CDR3 DNA reads as TGTGCCAGCAGCTTGACAGGGCTCTCCTACAATGAGCAGTTCTTC. Translating gives CASSLTGLSYNEQFF.

The chain links TRBV6-5 to TRBJ2-7; TRBD1 is a possible D gene (5 bases). With 11 bases removed from V and 3 bases from J, the gap between germline ends came to 17 bases. CDR1 and CDR2 (germline): MNHEY, SVGAGI. The CDR3 contains 13 residues. The CDR3 reads CAASNSGNYEQYF. The CDR3 DNA sequence: TGTGCCGCCAGCAATTCAGGGAACTACGAGCAGTACTTC.

The V gene is TRBV4-1, the J gene TRBJ1-5; 7 bases line up with TRBD1. This CDR3 comprises 14 residues. The germline gives CDR1 MGHRA, CDR2 YSYEKL. Unmatched junction bases numbered 4, after V lost 4 bases and J lost 4 bases. CDR3 residues: CASSPRDSNQPQHF. The CDR3 nucleotides read TGCGCCAGCAGCCCCCGGGACAGTAATCAGCCCCAGCATTTT.

The CDR3 loop is CASSPGQNTEAFF. The CDR3 nucleotides read TGTGCCAGCAGCCCGGGACAGAACACTGAAGCTTTCTTT. This chain links TRBV5-4 with TRBJ1-1, with D possibly matching TRBD1 (6 bases). This CDR3 spans 13 amino acids. The germline V gene encodes CDR1 SGHNT and CDR2 YYREEE (reference sequence). V was shortened by 4 bases and J by 1 base, with 8 bases between the two germline ends.

The rearrangement uses TRBV9 and TRBJ2-1; 9 nucleotides align to TRBD2. This CDR3 has 16 amino acids. J gave up 0 bases and V 1 base, and 2 bases lay outside the gene matches. CDR1 SGDLS and CDR2 YYNGEE come from the germline V gene. CDR3 region: CASSVSGGNSYNEQFF. Written as DNA, the CDR3 is TGTGCCAGCAGCGTAAGCGGGGGGAACTCCTACAATGAGCAGTTCTTC.